The clone carrying this TCR beta chain was counted many times. Its cognate antigen is unknown. Time point: newly diagnosed GD, antithyroid drugs for less than 3 months. Construction of the TCR library relied on RNA isolated from PBMCs. HTBI primers from iRepertoire and Arm-PCR of CDR3 regions yielded the TCR beta libraries. Via MiXCR, TCRdb re-called the multiplex PCR reads, giving one row per CDR3 protein. The data show roughly 420,000 distinct CDR3 sequences, with 14% seen just once and approximately 19% held by the top ten. The trim removed 6 bases at V and 5 bases at J, leaving 3 bases unmatched. Germline V lookup: CDR1 ENHRY, CDR2 SYGVKD. This CDR3 spans 15 amino acids. The data derive from a study of regulatory T cells in long-lasting Graves disease. Turning to the study itself: Antithyroid drug use was under 3 months in newly diagnosed Graves' patients.

Study-wide points: New patients shared about a thousand public clonotypes, fewer than the 2,500 to 3,500 shared by persistent patients. Investigators studied peripheral blood only, not thyroid tissue.

These data were also reused for a study on T cells in Graves' hyperthyroidism and ophthalmopathy. That work states: Blood samples included most of the expanded thyroid clonotypes exceeding 0.001.

V is TRBV10-3 and J is TRBJ2-1, with 14 bases matching TRBD2. This specimen was peripheral blood mononuclear cells (PBMCs), taken at new diagnosis, from a patient treated with antithyroid drugs. This TCR came from a woman aged 45-60 years with Graves disease. Written as DNA, the CDR3 is TGTGCCATCAGGGGGACTAGCGGGAGCCACAATGAGCAGTTCTTC. Protein product: CAIRGTSGSHNEQFF.